The 28 T cell receptor beta chains below come from one sample, sequenced in a study of radiotherapy plus CTLA-4 blockade in lung cancer. Assay: immunoSEQ multiplex PCR; the TCRdb copy retains only in-frame clones and omits some. Of around 90,000 clones in the sample, roughly four fifths were seen once. This sample comprised peripheral blood, obtained from a patient treated with radiotherapy plus ipilimumab. These receptors were taken from a human donor with non-small cell lung cancer that progressed on radiotherapy plus ipilimumab.

The chain employs TRBV9 and TRBJ2-1, with TRBD2 matching over 7 bases. With V trimmed by 0 bases and J by 5 bases, 11 bases remained unmatched. Looked up from germline, CDR1 is SGDLS and CDR2 is YYNGEE. CDR3 length: 17 amino acids. CDR3 sequence: CASSVAARTSVHNEQFF. CDR3 nucleotides: TGTGCCAGCAGCGTAGCTGCGAGAACTAGCGTACACAATGAGCAGTTCTTC.

The count of this clone is one. The CDR3 region is CASSLGIFGAGNQPQHF. The CDR3 DNA follows: TGTGCCAGCAGTTTAGGGATTTTCGGCGCTGGCAATCAGCCCCAGCATTTT. The rearrangement joins TRBV28 to TRBJ1-5; unclear D gene. This CDR3 comprises 17 residues. Trimming cost V 2 bases and J 2 bases, with 16 bases left between them. CDR1 MDHEN and CDR2 SYDVKM come from the germline V gene.

The V gene is TRBV15, the J gene TRBJ1-2; D is unclear. Germline values: CDR1 LNHNV, CDR2 YYDKDF (reference sequence). Trimming shortened V by 0 bases and J by 5 bases, and 10 bases separated the two germline ends. The CDR3 is 14 residues long. CDR3 loop: CATSRDKTGYGYTF. Here the CDR3 DNA reads TGTGCCACCAGCAGAGATAAAACGGGGTATGGCTACACCTTC.

The chain has TRBV27 and TRBJ1-4; D perhaps matches TRBD1 (5 bases). This CDR3 contains 14 residues. Germline V lookup: CDR1 MNHEY, CDR2 SMNVEV (reference sequence). Trimming cost V 4 bases and J 2 bases, with 8 bases left between them. The CDR3 protein is CASSWGGTNEKLFF. The CDR3 DNA reads as TGTGCCAGCAGTTGGGGGGGGACTAATGAAAAACTGTTTTTT.

The rearrangement uses TRBV18 and TRBJ1-2; TRBD1 is a possible D gene (5 bases). V dropped 1 base and J dropped 5 bases, with 5 bases sitting between them. The CDR3 has 12 residues. CDR1 KGHSH and CDR2 LQKENI come from the germline V gene. The CDR3 loop reads CASSPRTYGYTF. DNA for the CDR3: TGTGCCAGCTCACCACGGACATATGGCTACACCTTC.

This clone is a singleton in its sample. The rearrangement links TRBV6-5 to TRBJ1-2; 8 bases map to TRBD1. In germline, CDR1 is MNHEY, CDR2 SVGAGI. J gave up 6 bases and V 7 bases, and 1 base lay outside the gene matches. The CDR3 totals 11 residues. CDR3 in DNA: TGTGCCAGCACAGGGGGCAATGGCTACACCTTC. This gives the protein CASTGGNGYTF.

The chain recombines TRBV5-1 with TRBJ2-3, with 8 positions matching TRBD2. With 0 bases clipped from V and 3 bases from J, the junction kept 3 bases outside the gene matches. Germline CDR1 reads SGHRS; CDR2 reads YFSETQ. The CDR3 covers 15 residues. In nucleotides, the CDR3 is TGCGCCAGCAGCTTGGCGGGGGGGACGACAGATACGCAGTATTTT. Its protein is CASSLAGGTTDTQYF.

This rearrangement joins TRBV5-6 to TRBJ1-2; 7 nucleotides align to TRBD1. This CDR3 spans 14 amino acids. CDR1 SGHDT and CDR2 YYEEEE come from the germline V gene. The junction had 6 bases not matched to a gene; V was cut back by 4 bases and J by 3 bases. CDR3 region: CASSPLDRDYGYTF. The CDR3 nucleotides read TGTGCCAGCAGCCCCCTCGACAGGGACTATGGCTACACCTTC.

A single count supports this clone. The chain combines TRBV7-2 with TRBJ2-2; maybe TRBD1 (6 bases). V was clipped by 7 bases and J by 7 bases, with 16 bases between them. The CDR3 runs to 14 residues. Germline assignment: CDR1 SGHTA and CDR2 FQGNSA. This chain's CDR3 is CASIWGQRGGELFF. The DNA for the CDR3 is TGTGCCAGCATTTGGGGGCAGAGGGGCGGGGAGCTGTTTTTT. Looking up the rest from reference TRBV7-2 and TRBJ2-2 gives the full variable domain: GAGVSQSPSNKVTEKGKDVELRCDPISGHTALYWYRQSLGQGLEFLIYFQGNSAPDKSGLPSDRFSAERTGGSVSTLTIQRTQQEDSAVYLCASIWGQRGGELFFGEGSRLTVL.

The chain carries TRBV25-1 and TRBJ2-5; D ambiguous. Trimming shortened V by 0 bases and J by 5 bases, and 4 bases separated the two germline ends. Germline V gives CDR1 MGHDK, CDR2 SYGVNS. The CDR3 has 12 amino acids. The CDR3 DNA reads as TGTGCCAGCAGTGAATACATGGAGACCCAGTACTTC. Protein: CASSEYMETQYF.

The rearrangement joins TRBV6-1 to TRBJ1-3; D is unresolved. Looked up from germline, CDR1 is MNHNS and CDR2 is SASEGT. CDR3 length equals 11 residues. V was shortened by 9 bases and J by 2 bases, with 5 bases between the two germline ends. Here the CDR3 DNA reads TGTGCCAGTGGAACTGGAAACACCATATATTTT. Translating gives CASGTGNTIYF.

The chain employs TRBV7-2 and TRBJ1-1, with 9 bases matching TRBD1. This CDR3 spans 14 amino acids. The V and J ends lost 5 bases and 1 base, in that order; junction bases with no gene match: 2. CDR1 and CDR2 from the germline V gene are SGHTA and FQGNSA. CDR3 loop: CASSIQGANTEAFF. CDR3 DNA: TGTGCCAGCAGCATACAGGGGGCGAACACTGAAGCTTTCTTT.

The chain has TRBV7-2 and TRBJ2-7; 7 bases are a match to TRBD2. In germline, CDR1 is SGHTA, CDR2 FQGNSA. This CDR3 is 14 amino acids long. The J segment lost 0 bases and the V segment lost 8 bases, leaving 7 bases of the junction unmatched. CDR3 sequence (DNA): TGTGCCAGCTTGGGGAGGGAGTACTCCTACGAGCAGTACTTC. Translation gives CASLGREYSYEQYF. The full variable domain, completed using reference TRBV7-2 and TRBJ2-7, is GAGVSQSPSNKVTEKGKDVELRCDPISGHTALYWYRQSLGQGLEFLIYFQGNSAPDKSGLPSDRFSAERTGGSVSTLTIQRTQQEDSAVYLCASLGREYSYEQYFGPGTRLTVT.

This chain joins TRBV5-4 and TRBJ1-2, with a weak D call TRBD1 (6 bases). The CDR3 totals 15 residues. V lost 4 bases and J lost 4, with 17 bases in between. CDR1 and CDR2 from the germline V gene are SGHNT and YYREEE (reference sequence). The DNA of the CDR3 is TGTGCCAGCAGCACAAAGGACAGCTTTTCCTATGGCTACACCTTC. Its protein product is CASSTKDSFSYGYTF.

In this sample, this clone turned up once. The J gene is TRBJ1-1, the V gene TRBV6-5, with TRBD1 identical over 8 bases. Germline-derived CDR1 and CDR2 are MNHEY and SVGAGI. V gave up 5 bases and J gave up 5 bases; unmatched junction bases: 10. This CDR3 contains 15 residues. CDR3 loop: CASSARHRGGTEAFF. The CDR3 DNA follows: TGTGCCAGCAGTGCCCGTCACAGGGGGGGGACTGAAGCTTTCTTT.

This chain uses TRBV18 with TRBJ2-7; D tentatively reads TRBD1 or TRBD2 (5 bases each). Per germline, CDR1 KGHSH and CDR2 LQKENI. This CDR3 region has 17 residues. V shed 0 bases and J shed 4 bases, with 19 bases lying between them. The CDR3 here is CASSPPVPGTQEYEQYF. CDR3 nucleotides: TGTGCCAGCTCACCACCTGTCCCCGGGACCCAGGAGTACGAGCAGTACTTC.

The chain links TRBV11-1 to TRBJ2-5, with 7 bases lining up with TRBD2. In germline, CDR1 is SGHAT, CDR2 FQDESV (reference sequence). CDR3 size: 13 residues. V shed 5 bases and J 5 bases; nucleotides not matched to a gene: 5. The CDR3 loop is CASSPRGEETQYF. The CDR3 DNA reads as TGTGCCAGCAGCCCCCGGGGGGAGGAGACCCAGTACTTC. Combining the CDR3 with reference TRBV11-1 and TRBJ2-5 gives the whole variable domain EAEVAQSPRYKITEKSQAVAFWCDPISGHATLYWYRQILGQGPELLVQFQDESVVDDSQLPKDRFSAERLKGVDSTLKIQPAELGDSAMYLCASSPRGEETQYFGPGTRLLVL.

This chain connects TRBV7-6 to TRBJ1-5; D unresolved. CDR3 size: 13 residues. Trimming shortened V by 1 base and J by 5 bases, and 6 bases separated the two germline ends. Germline V gene lookup returns CDR1 SGHVS and CDR2 FNYEAQ. The CDR3 sequence is CASSLGSDQPQHF. CDR3 in DNA: TGTGCCAGCAGCTTAGGAAGCGATCAGCCCCAGCATTTT.

The chain combines TRBV2 with TRBJ1-2; D unclear. The CDR3 totals 15 residues. The ends were cut back, 6 bases at V and 4 bases at J, with 18 bases in the middle. CDR1 SNHLY and CDR2 FYNNEI come from the germline V gene. The CDR3 region has the DNA TGTGCCAGCAGCACGGAGAAAACAGTGAGCTATGGCTACACCTTC. Its translation is CASSTEKTVSYGYTF.

This clone was picked up a small number of times. This sequence joins TRBV27 and TRBJ2-7; D ambiguous. This CDR3 region has 11 residues. The germline V gene encodes CDR1 MNHEY and CDR2 SMNVEV (reference sequence). V shed 4 bases and J shed 3 bases, with 4 bases lying between them. The CDR3 nucleotides read TGTGCCAGCAGTTCCCTCTACGAGCAGTACTTC. Protein: CASSSLYEQYF.

This sequence joins TRBV10-3 and TRBJ1-5; D unresolved. V was pared by 2 bases and J by 3 bases, with 8 bases between. CDR1 ENHRY and CDR2 SYGVKD come from the germline V gene. The CDR3 has 14 residues. DNA of the CDR3: TGTGCCATCAGTGAGACGGAATCCAATCAGCCCCAGCATTTT. It specifies CAISETESNQPQHF.

This clone came up once. V gene TRBV13 combines with J gene TRBJ2-7; 8 bases match TRBD1. The V segment lost 4 bases and the J segment 5 bases; nucleotides outside the gene matches: 10. CDR3 length: 15 amino acids. Germline values: CDR1 PRHDT, CDR2 FYEKMQ (reference sequence). CDR3 in DNA: TGTGCCAGCAGCTACCAAACCTGGACAGGGAACGAGCAGTACTTC. Translation gives CASSYQTWTGNEQYF.

This chain joins TRBV18 and TRBJ1-1; no clear D gene. CDR1 is KGHSH, CDR2 LQKENI, per germline. CDR3 length: 13 residues. V lost 5 bases, J lost 7 bases, and 14 bases lay in between. CDR3 sequence (DNA): TGTGCCAGCTCATACAATACCGAAGGTGAAGCTTTCTTT. Translated: CASSYNTEGEAFF.

The chain has TRBV7-2 and TRBJ1-2, with 11 bases matching TRBD1. CDR1 and CDR2 from the germline V gene are SGHTA and FQGNSA. V shed 5 bases, J shed 4 bases, and the junction held 6 bases outside the gene matches. The CDR3 length is 15 residues. CDR3 region: CASSQDRGQGYGYTF. The CDR3 region has the DNA TGTGCCAGCAGCCAGGACAGGGGGCAGGGCTATGGCTACACCTTC.

This chain connects TRBV6-6 to TRBJ2-2; possibly TRBD1 for D (6 bases). The germline V and J ends were trimmed by 6 bases and 1 base, with 6 bases remaining between them. CDR3 size: 13 residues. Germline V gives CDR1 MNHNY, CDR2 SVGAGI (reference sequence). As DNA, the CDR3 is TGTGCCAGCAGGACAGGGAACACCGGGGAGCTGTTTTTT. It is translated as CASRTGNTGELFF.

J is TRBJ2-1 and V is TRBV5-4, with D possibly matching TRBD2 (6 bases). Germline loops: CDR1 SGHNT, CDR2 YYREEE (reference sequence). The V gene lost 5 bases and the J gene lost 6 bases, with 15 bases spanning the gap. The CDR3 contains 14 residues. DNA for the CDR3: TGTGCCAGCAGTTATCCCGGGAGCGGCAATGAGCAGTTCTTC. Encoded protein: CASSYPGSGNEQFF.

The chain links TRBV4-1 to TRBJ2-1, with a weak D call TRBD1 (5 bases). Trimming pared 7 bases from V and 5 bases from J, leaving 12 bases between. There are 13 residues in the CDR3. Germline CDR1 reads MGHRA; CDR2 reads YSYEKL. CDR3 residues: CASKGQGDNEQFF. CDR3 DNA: TGCGCCAGCAAGGGCCAGGGCGACAATGAGCAGTTCTTC.

This clone was counted between two and nine times. CDR3 residues: CASSVFGNTEAFF. In DNA, the CDR3 is TGTGCCAGCAGCGTTTTTGGGAACACTGAAGCTTTCTTT. The chain employs TRBV9 and TRBJ1-1; D is ambiguous. CDR3 length: 13 residues. From germline, CDR1 is SGDLS and CDR2 YYNGEE. Trimming pared 2 bases from V and 1 base from J, leaving 6 bases between.